The rows below give T cell receptor beta chains drawn from one sample of a study of cytomegalovirus exposure and HLA in healthy donors. The table came from immunoSEQ multiplex PCR; TCRdb's copy has only in-frame clones and leaves some out. The sample includes some 120,000 clones, 70% to 80% seen only once; the top ten take roughly 3.1%. The sample was PBMCs. These receptors all stem from a man in his thirties or forties in good health and CMV-seronegative. Each CDR3 is given with its conserved first and last residue. A D gene is named only where the DNA matches it firmly. A row's size may be missing; if present it is once, few, many or a size class.

. TRBJ1-5 . 16 TRBV6-6 CASSYKTAWGGQPQHF TGTGCCAGCAGTTATAAAACAGCATGGGGAGGACAGCCCCAGCATTTT
. TRBJ2-5 . 11 TRBV5-1 CASRGPETQYF TGCGCCAGCAGGGGGCCCGAGACCCAGTACTTC
. TRBJ2-6 TRBD2 18 TRBV28 CASKGPGTSSSGANVLTF TGTGCCAGCAAAGGCCCCGGGACTAGCTCCTCTGGGGCCAACGTCCTGACTTTC
. TRBJ2-1 . 14 TRBV7-6 CASSFAGTYNEQFF TGTGCCAGCAGCTTCGCCGGGACCTACAATGAGCAGTTCTTC
. TRBJ2-3 TRBD1 16 TRBV5-1 CASSFGTARGTDTQYF TGCGCCAGCAGCTTTGGGACAGCAAGGGGCACAGATACGCAGTATTTT
. TRBJ2-7 . 15 TRBV2 CASSEVGVISYEQYF TGTGCCAGCAGTGAGGTAGGGGTCATCTCCTACGAGCAGTACTTC
. TRBJ2-3 TRBD1 16 TRBV6-5 CASSYLRTGGVGTQYF TGTGCCAGCAGTTACTTGAGGACAGGGGGCGTGGGTACGCAGTATTTT
. TRBJ2-1 TRBD2 14 TRBV27 CASSRGGGYNEQFF TGTGCCAGCAGCCGGGGGGGCGGTTACAATGAGCAGTTCTTC
. TRBJ2-7 TRBD1 14 TRBV27 CASSLRQGRREQYF TGTGCCAGCAGTTTAAGACAGGGTCGGCGCGAGCAGTACTTC
. TRBJ2-2 TRBD1 14 TRBV29-1 CSVGQGTNTGELFF TGCAGCGTGGGACAGGGTACGAACACCGGGGAGCTGTTTTTT
. TRBJ1-5 . 14 TRBV27 CASSPGQLDQPQHF TGTGCCAGCAGTCCAGGACAGCTGGATCAGCCCCAGCATTTT
. TRBJ1-2 TRBD1 16 TRBV4-1 CASSQAPGQGGGGYTF TGCGCCAGCAGCCAAGCTCCGGGACAGGGGGGCGGGGGCTACACCTTC
. TRBJ2-7 . 14 TRBV29-1 CSVRREMSSYEQYF TGCAGCGTTAGAAGGGAGATGAGCTCCTACGAGCAGTACTTC
. TRBJ2-7 TRBD1 13 TRBV30 CAWSAGGRDEQYF TGTGCCTGGAGTGCAGGGGGTAGGGACGAGCAGTACTTC
. TRBJ2-2 . 12 TRBV11-1 CASGQLTGELFF TGTGCCAGCGGACAGTTGACCGGGGAGCTGTTTTTT
. TRBJ1-2 . 14 TRBV5-4 CASSLGGLPGGYTF TGTGCCAGCAGCCTCGGGGGTCTACCGGGGGGCTACACCTTC
. TRBJ2-1 . 16 TRBV5-1 CASSLEGAGRVVEQFF TGCGCCAGCAGCTTGGAAGGGGCGGGACGTGTAGTTGAGCAGTTCTTC
. TRBJ1-4 TRBD1 15 TRBV5-1 CASRPPGGGGEKLFF TGCGCCAGCCGCCCACCAGGGGGCGGGGGTGAAAAACTGTTTTTT
. TRBJ1-6 . 14 TRBV9 CASSVGGGNSPLHF TGTGCCAGCAGCGTGGGGGGAGGGAATTCACCCCTCCACTTT
once TRBJ2-1 TRBD2 17 TRBV10-3 CAISGTGTSGIIHEQFF TGTGCCATCAGTGGGACCGGGACTAGCGGGATAATCCATGAGCAGTTCTTC
. TRBJ2-2 . 13 TRBV28 CASSPLLGGELFF TGTGCCAGCAGTCCACTATTGGGCGGGGAGCTGTTTTTT
. TRBJ1-2 TRBD1 13 TRBV6-5 CASSYLDRGGYTF TGTGCCAGCAGTTACTTAGACAGGGGGGGCTACACCTTC
. TRBJ2-1 TRBD2 17 TRBV5-6 CASSLRAGGVSYNEQFF TGTGCCAGCAGCTTGAGAGCGGGGGGGGTTTCCTACAATGAGCAGTTCTTC
. TRBJ1-1 . 16 TRBV6-4 CASRRDGIAMNTEAFF TGTGCCAGCAGGCGGGACGGTATTGCGATGAACACTGAAGCTTTCTTT
. TRBJ2-7 . 13 TRBV7-2 CASRIPGSYEQYF TGTGCCAGCAGGATACCGGGATCCTACGAGCAGTACTTC
few TRBJ2-3 . 15 TRBV18 CASSPGGIETDTQYF TGTGCCAGCTCACCGGGGGGTATAGAGACAGATACGCAGTATTTT
few TRBJ1-5 . 13 TRBV6-5 CATRPGQSQPQHF TGTGCCACCCGCCCTGGACAGTCTCAGCCCCAGCATTTT
. TRBJ1-2 . 16 TRBV7-2 CASSLVRQVVNYGYTF TGTGCCAGCAGCTTAGTTAGACAGGTAGTTAACTATGGCTACACCTTC
once TRBJ2-6 . 15 TRBV6-5 CASSLSFSGANVLTF TGTGCCAGCAGTCTTTCCTTCTCTGGGGCCAACGTCCTGACTTTC
few TRBJ1-1 . 13 TRBV28 CASSPRVFTEAFF TGTGCCAGCAGCCCCAGGGTATTCACTGAAGCTTTCTTT